What follows are 24 T cell receptor beta chains derived from one specimen sequenced in a study of shared clonotypes between healthy human individuals. Produced via immunoSEQ multiplex PCR; TCRdb's table is partial and in-frame only. The data contain about 2.4 million clones, approximately 93% of them singletons. The sample taken for sequencing was naive CD4+ T cells from PBMCs. The subset here: CD45RA+ positively selected. The receptors derive from a man aged 18 to 30 in good health. Some clones in this sample may be carry-over from other donors' samples.

The gene calls are TRBV7-2 and TRBJ2-7, with D unresolved. Trimming cost V 5 bases and J 0 bases, with 8 bases left between them. CDR1 and CDR2 from the germline V gene are SGHTA and FQGNSA. This CDR3 has 13 amino acids. The CDR3 is CASSRRDSYEQYF. CDR3 sequence (DNA): TGTGCCAGCAGCCGACGAGACTCCTACGAGCAGTACTTC. The complete variable domain, with remaining parts taken from reference TRBV7-2 and TRBJ2-7, reads GAGVSQSPSNKVTEKGKDVELRCDPISGHTALYWYRQSLGQGLEFLIYFQGNSAPDKSGLPSDRFSAERTGGSVSTLTIQRTQQEDSAVYLCASSRRDSYEQYFGPGTRLTVT.

A word on this clone: Other nucleotide sequences in the sample specify the same CDR3. The chain combines TRBV5-4 with TRBJ1-1; 10 bases match TRBD1. Per germline, CDR1 SGHNT and CDR2 YYREEE (reference sequence). This CDR3 spans 14 amino acids. Trimming cost V 4 bases and J 4 bases; bases outside gene matches: 4. The CDR3 loop is CASSLWTGGTEAFF. Written as DNA, the CDR3 is TGTGCCAGCAGCCTGTGGACAGGGGGCACTGAAGCTTTCTTT.

The rearrangement links TRBV7-9 to TRBJ1-2; D remains unclear. Trimming took 5 bases from V and 7 from J, leaving 17 bases between them. The CDR3 has 14 residues. Germline assignment: CDR1 SEHNR and CDR2 FQNEAQ (reference sequence). The DNA of the CDR3 is TGTGCCAGCAGCGAAAGGGCCAGGAAGGGTGGCTACACCTTC. Its protein is CASSERARKGGYTF.

This clone was seen once. At one end the junction does not follow the germline gene, possibly because of a read error. The chain joins TRBV7-2 to TRBJ2-7; 12 bases match TRBD1. The germline V gene encodes CDR1 SGHTA and CDR2 FQGNSA. The CDR3 runs 18 residues. The CDR3 spells CASGLWGQGASLTYEQYF. CDR3 bases: TGTGCCAGCGGCTTGTGGGGACAGGGGGCTAGTCTTACCTACGAGCAGTACTTC.

The chain links TRBV6-6 to TRBJ1-1, with D possibly TRBD1 on 6 matching bases. V dropped 7 bases and J dropped 4 bases, with 13 bases sitting between them. Germline CDR1 is MNHNY and CDR2 is SVGAGI (reference sequence). CDR3 size: 13 residues. CDR3 in amino acids: CASNREVGTEAFF. The CDR3 DNA sequence: TGTGCCAGCAACAGGGAAGTCGGCACTGAAGCTTTCTTT.

V is TRBV2 and J is TRBJ2-5; 10 nucleotides line up with TRBD2. With V trimmed by 7 bases and J by 9 bases, 11 bases remained unmatched. The germline CDR1 and CDR2 sequences are SNHLY and FYNNEI. The CDR3 consists of 14 residues. The CDR3 reads CASIRLAGIEAQYF. CDR3 bases: TGTGCCAGCATACGACTAGCGGGTATTGAGGCCCAGTACTTC.

A single count supports this clone. The chain couples TRBV5-5 to TRBJ2-1, with D possibly being TRBD2 (5 bases). The germline gives CDR1 SGHKS, CDR2 YYEKEE (reference sequence). V was shortened by 2 bases and J by 3 bases, with 12 bases between the two germline ends. The CDR3 runs 15 residues. The CDR3 is CASSLPASNYNEQFF. Written as DNA, the CDR3 is TGTGCCAGCAGCTTACCGGCTAGCAACTACAATGAGCAGTTCTTC.

This chain uses TRBV5-5 with TRBJ1-2, with D uncertain. Germline V lookup: CDR1 SGHKS, CDR2 YYEKEE (reference sequence). V lost 0 bases, J lost 6 bases, and 9 bases lay in between. The CDR3 has 13 amino acids. The CDR3 DNA is TGTGCCAGCAGCTTGGTAGCAGCTAATGGCTACACCTTC. Protein sequence: CASSLVAANGYTF.

The chain recombines TRBV10-2 with TRBJ1-4; D not certain. Germline V CDR1 and CDR2: WSHSY, SAAADI. This CDR3 has 11 amino acids. Trimming removed 3 bases from V and 12 bases from J, with 8 bases in between. The CDR3 nucleotides are TGCGCCAGCAGTGACCGGGCCCAACTGTTTTTT. It translates to CASSDRAQLFF.

This chain links TRBV2 with TRBJ2-1, with D hard to call. The germline V gene has CDR1 SNHLY and CDR2 FYNNEI. Trimming removed 6 bases at V and 3 bases at J, with 6 bases between. The CDR3 has 12 amino acids. The CDR3 nucleotides read TGTGCCAGCAGCTCAGACTACAATGAGCAGTTCTTC. Its translation: CASSSDYNEQFF.

The rearrangement joins TRBV4-1 to TRBJ2-7; 7 bases line up with TRBD2. With 5 bases clipped from V and 9 bases from J, the junction kept 22 bases outside the gene matches. The germline gives CDR1 MGHRA, CDR2 YSYEKL. This CDR3 has 17 amino acids. CDR3 region: CASSSRTLGGPGSRQYF. DNA of the CDR3: TGCGCCAGCAGCTCTCGAACACTGGGAGGGCCGGGCTCTCGGCAGTACTTC.

V and J are TRBV7-3 and TRBJ2-3; 8 nucleotides align to TRBD1. Germline V gene lookup returns CDR1 SGHTA and CDR2 FQGTGA. This CDR3 is built from 18 residues. J was trimmed by 2 bases and V by 2 bases; bases with no gene match: 12. CDR3 nucleotide sequence: TGTGCCAGCAGCTTAGGGCAGGGGGCCCTCCTTTCCACAGATACGCAGTATTTT. Translating it yields CASSLGQGALLSTDTQYF.

Concerning this clone: This sample also contains other DNA sequences that code for the same CDR3. The rearrangement uses TRBV5-1 and TRBJ1-2; a possible D gene is TRBD1 (6 bases). With 0 bases removed from V and 2 bases from J, the gap between germline ends came to 11 bases. The CDR3 runs to 15 residues. Germline lookup yields CDR1 SGHRS and CDR2 YFSETQ. CDR3 nucleotide sequence: TGCGCCAGCAGCTTGGGGACAGTTTCGAACTATGGCTACACCTTC. Amino acids: CASSLGTVSNYGYTF.

The gene calls are TRBV5-3 and TRBJ2-7; tentative D call: TRBD1 (6 bases). TRBV5-3 is assigned to the ORF class and has an uncertain function. This CDR3 spans 14 amino acids. The V and J ends lost 1 base and 5 bases respectively, with 13 bases between them. In DNA form, the CDR3 reads TGTGCCAGAAGCTTGTTGGCAGGGGAACACGAGCAGTACTTC. Amino acids: CARSLLAGEHEQYF.

The chain joins TRBV5-1 to TRBJ1-1, with TRBD1 identical over 9 bases. CDR1 and CDR2 from the germline V gene are SGHRS and YFSETQ. Unmatched junction bases numbered 5, after V lost 4 bases and J lost 1 base. The length of the CDR3 is 15 residues. CDR3: CASSTMTGGNTEAFF. The CDR3 DNA reads as TGCGCCAGCAGCACGATGACAGGGGGGAACACTGAAGCTTTCTTT.

CDR3 sequence: CASAPDGNFYGYTF. Written as DNA, the CDR3 is TGTGCCAGTGCCCCGGACGGAAATTTCTATGGCTACACCTTC. The V gene is TRBV19, the J gene TRBJ1-2; no reliable D call. Germline lookup yields CDR1 LNHDA and CDR2 SQIVND (reference sequence). V was trimmed by 8 bases and J by 4 bases, leaving 17 bases between them. The CDR3 spans 14 residues.

The chain uses TRBV12-5 and TRBJ2-3; 9 bases are a match to TRBD2. The CDR3 consists of 16 residues. In germline, CDR1 is LGHNT, CDR2 FRNRAP. With V trimmed by 8 bases and J by 0 bases, 9 bases remained unmatched. The CDR3 loop is CASSLRLAGSTDTQYF. The CDR3 DNA sequence: TGTGCTAGTTCTTTGAGGCTAGCGGGAAGCACAGATACGCAGTATTTT.

This clone was seen just once. The CDR3 DNA reads TGTGCCTGGAGTGTAAAGGCCTTCTACAATGAGCAGTTCTTC. Protein product: CAWSVKAFYNEQFF. The rearrangement joins TRBV30 to TRBJ2-1, with unresolved D. This CDR3 contains 14 residues. Germline loops: CDR1 GTSNPN, CDR2 SVGIG (reference sequence). Trimming pared 0 bases from V and 3 bases from J, leaving 9 bases between.

The CDR3: CASSQVPGPKNTEAFF. CDR3 bases: TGCGCCAGCAGCCAAGTCCCCGGCCCCAAGAACACTGAAGCTTTCTTT. V gene TRBV4-1 combines with J gene TRBJ1-1, with unresolved D. V lost 1 base to trimming and J lost 1 base, with 13 bases between them. The CDR3 is 16 amino acids. Looked up from germline, CDR1 is MGHRA and CDR2 is YSYEKL.

V usage is TRBV7-9 and J usage is TRBJ2-4; D assignment may be TRBD1 or TRBD2 (5 bases each). V lost 5 bases, J lost 2 bases, and 10 bases lay in between. CDR3 length: 14 amino acids. Per the germline V gene, CDR1 is SEHNR and CDR2 is FQNEAQ (reference sequence). CDR3 residues: CASSRDVSKNIQYF. The CDR3 coding sequence is TGTGCCAGCAGCCGGGACGTCTCCAAAAACATTCAGTACTTC.

This sequence joins TRBV11-2 and TRBJ2-2; unclear D gene. V lost 3 bases, J lost 4 bases, and 6 bases lay in between. This CDR3 region has 13 residues. Germline CDR1 and CDR2: SGHAT and FQNNGV. CDR3 coding DNA: TGTGCCAGCAGCTTTAGCCCCACCGGGGAGCTGTTTTTT. This gives the protein CASSFSPTGELFF.

This sequence joins TRBV2 and TRBJ2-3; 8 nucleotides align to TRBD2. The CDR3 totals 16 residues. Germline CDR1 and CDR2: SNHLY and FYNNEI. Trimming cost V 5 bases and J 5 bases; bases outside gene matches: 12. The CDR3 sequence: CASSPGRASSQDTQYF. CDR3 DNA: TGTGCCAGCAGTCCCGGGAGGGCCTCGTCACAAGATACGCAGTATTTT.

The V and J genes are TRBV30 and TRBJ1-2; D may be TRBD1 (6 bases). The germline V gene encodes CDR1 GTSNPN and CDR2 SVGIG (reference sequence). This CDR3 comprises 15 residues. V lost 5 bases to trimming and J lost 2 bases, with 18 bases between them. The DNA of the CDR3 is TGTGCCTGGGAGGACCGATCCAGGGGCAACTATGGCTACACCTTC. Its protein is CAWEDRSRGNYGYTF.

The chain employs TRBV7-3 and TRBJ1-1, with TRBD1 matching 9 bases. Germline CDR1 and CDR2: SGHTA and FQGTGA. The CDR3 has 13 amino acids. After removal of 4 bases from V and 8 bases from J, the junction contained 5 bases not matched to a gene. The DNA of the CDR3 is TGTGCCAGCAGCTCCCTCGGACAGGGGGAAGCTTTCTTT. It codes for CASSSLGQGEAFF.